Listed below are T cell receptor beta chains from one sample, sequenced in a study of shared clonotypes between healthy human individuals. Data came from immunoSEQ multiplex PCR; TCRdb stores just in-frame clones and leaves some out. Among nearly 2 million clones listed, over 85% were seen once. The sample comprised naive CD8+ T cells sorted from blood. These receptors originate from a man between 18 and 29 years old in good health. Both conserved end residues are part of each CDR3. Fields, in order: J gene, V gene, clone size, CDR3 length, D gene, CDR3 protein, CDR3 DNA. D genes are given only for firm matches. For some rows the clone size is stated as once, few or many, or as a class when expanded; others skip it.

TRBJ2-3 | TRBV5-4 | . | 15 | . | CASSFPGLPTDTQYF | TGTGCCAGCAGCTTCCCGGGACTGCCCACAGATACGCAGTATTTT
TRBJ1-5 | TRBV27 | . | 15 | TRBD1 | CASTLTGTSNQPQHF | TGTGCCAGCACCCTGACAGGGACTAGCAATCAGCCCCAGCATTTT
TRBJ2-2 | TRBV4-1 | . | 16 | TRBD2 | CASSQGAGGHTGELFF | TGCGCCAGCAGCCAAGGAGCGGGGGGCCATACCGGGGAGCTGTTTTTT
TRBJ1-2 | TRBV27 | . | 15 | . | CASSLTGQGMGGYTF | TGTGCCAGCAGTTTAACAGGACAAGGGATGGGGGGCTACACCTTC
TRBJ2-5 | TRBV9 | . | 14 | TRBD2 | CASSSSGGEETQYF | TGTGCCAGCAGCTCATCCGGGGGGGAGGAGACCCAGTACTTC
TRBJ2-2 | TRBV27 | . | 15 | TRBD2 | CASSLVQGGTGELFF | TGTGCCAGCAGTTTAGTGCAGGGAGGGACCGGGGAGCTGTTTTTT
TRBJ2-7 | TRBV27 | . | 14 | . | CASSSWQGTYEQYF | TGTGCCAGCAGTTCATGGCAGGGAACCTACGAGCAGTACTTC
TRBJ2-5 | TRBV5-6 | . | 15 | TRBD1 | CASSSGTGRLETQYF | TGTGCCAGCAGCTCCGGGACAGGGCGCCTGGAGACCCAGTACTTC
TRBJ1-6 | TRBV2 | . | 14 | . | CASSEWDTNSPLHF | TGTGCCAGCAGTGAATGGGACACAAATTCACCCCTCCACTTT
TRBJ2-3 | TRBV30 | . | 17 | TRBD2 | CAWAGLAGVIGTDTQYF | TGTGCCTGGGCCGGACTAGCGGGAGTAATAGGCACAGATACGCAGTATTTT
TRBJ1-4 | TRBV9 | . | 15 | . | CASSVNGATNEKLFF | TGTGCCAGCAGCGTAAACGGAGCAACTAATGAAAAACTGTTTTTT
TRBJ2-3 | TRBV4-3 | . | 17 | TRBD2 | CASSQDEIAGETDTQYF | TGCGCCAGCAGCCAAGATGAAATAGCGGGAGAGACAGATACGCAGTATTTT
TRBJ2-7 | TRBV19 | . | 13 | TRBD2 | CASSASGTSEQYF | TGTGCCAGTAGTGCTAGCGGGACCTCCGAGCAGTACTTC
TRBJ2-7 | TRBV6-6 | . | 12 | . | CASSYPDNEQYF | TGTGCCAGCAGTTACCCTGACAACGAGCAGTACTTC
TRBJ2-7 | TRBV5-6 | . | 14 | . | CASSPTSTAYEQYF | TGTGCCAGCAGCCCAACTAGCACAGCCTACGAGCAGTACTTC
TRBJ2-7 | TRBV2 | . | 15 | . | CASSAEGESSYEQYF | TGTGCCAGCAGTGCCGAAGGGGAGAGCTCCTACGAGCAGTACTTC
TRBJ2-7 | TRBV11-2 | . | 14 | TRBD2 | CASSFWREDYEQYF | TGTGCCAGCAGCTTTTGGCGGGAGGACTACGAGCAGTACTTC
TRBJ2-7 | TRBV27 | . | 14 | . | CASRPNRDAYEQYF | TGTGCCAGCAGGCCCAACCGGGACGCCTACGAGCAGTACTTC
TRBJ2-3 | TRBV9 | . | 15 | TRBD2 | CASSVSGSIIDTQYF | TGTGCCAGCAGCGTTAGCGGGAGTATAATAGATACGCAGTATTTT
TRBJ2-5 | TRBV2 | . | 11 | . | CASTLQETQYF | TGTGCCAGCACCCTCCAAGAGACCCAGTACTTC
TRBJ2-7 | TRBV6-1 | . | 14 | TRBD2 | CASSEGLAGGKRYF | TGTGCCAGCAGTGAAGGGCTAGCGGGGGGGAAGAGGTACTTC
TRBJ2-3 | TRBV6-7 | . | 16 | TRBD2 | CASRHPPREDTDTQYF | TGTGCCAGCAGACACCCCCCGCGGGAGGACACAGATACGCAGTATTTT
TRBJ2-2 | TRBV2 | . | 16 | . | CASSEVLGSNTGELFF | TGTGCCAGCAGTGAGGTCCTAGGGTCGAACACCGGGGAGCTGTTTTTT
TRBJ1-1 | TRBV27 | . | 15 | . | CASSLRAGSVTEAFF | TGTGCCAGCAGCCTACGGGCAGGGTCGGTCACTGAAGCTTTCTTT
TRBJ2-3 | TRBV5-4 | . | 16 | TRBD1 | CASSIRDRGLTDTQYF | TGTGCCAGCAGCATCCGGGACAGGGGGCTCACAGATACGCAGTATTTT
TRBJ2-1 | TRBV9 | . | 15 | . | CASSVAGGSYNEQFF | TGTGCCAGCAGCGTAGCTGGGGGTTCCTACAATGAGCAGTTCTTC
TRBJ2-7 | TRBV4-3 | . | 15 | . | CASSHLMQGGNEQYF | TGCGCCAGCAGCCACCTTATGCAGGGTGGGAACGAGCAGTACTTC
TRBJ2-1 | TRBV18 | once | 15 | TRBD1 | CASSPYRTGDNEQFF | TGTGCCAGCTCACCATATAGGACAGGGGACAATGAGCAGTTCTTC
TRBJ2-2 | TRBV9 | . | 16 | . | CASSAPSGWNGGELFF | TGTGCCAGCAGCGCCCCTTCTGGGTGGAACGGCGGGGAGCTGTTTTTT
TRBJ2-2 | TRBV27 | . | 16 | . | CASSPYRELGTGELFF | TGTGCCAGCAGTCCTTACAGGGAATTGGGCACCGGGGAGCTGTTTTTT
TRBJ2-7 | TRBV4-1 | . | 14 | . | CASSQATLANEQYF | TGCGCCAGCAGCCAAGCGACCCTAGCGAACGAGCAGTACTTC
TRBJ2-7 | TRBV6-1 | . | 14 | . | CASSSGPLSYEQYF | TGTGCCAGCAGTTCGGGACCGCTCTCCTACGAGCAGTACTTC
TRBJ2-7 | TRBV7-9 | . | 15 | . | CASSPRDRNSYEQYF | TGTGCCAGCAGCCCCCGGGACCGAAACTCCTACGAGCAGTACTTC
TRBJ2-7 | TRBV7-9 | . | 13 | . | CAALEGDSYEQYF | TGTGCCGCCCTGGAGGGGGACTCCTACGAGCAGTACTTC